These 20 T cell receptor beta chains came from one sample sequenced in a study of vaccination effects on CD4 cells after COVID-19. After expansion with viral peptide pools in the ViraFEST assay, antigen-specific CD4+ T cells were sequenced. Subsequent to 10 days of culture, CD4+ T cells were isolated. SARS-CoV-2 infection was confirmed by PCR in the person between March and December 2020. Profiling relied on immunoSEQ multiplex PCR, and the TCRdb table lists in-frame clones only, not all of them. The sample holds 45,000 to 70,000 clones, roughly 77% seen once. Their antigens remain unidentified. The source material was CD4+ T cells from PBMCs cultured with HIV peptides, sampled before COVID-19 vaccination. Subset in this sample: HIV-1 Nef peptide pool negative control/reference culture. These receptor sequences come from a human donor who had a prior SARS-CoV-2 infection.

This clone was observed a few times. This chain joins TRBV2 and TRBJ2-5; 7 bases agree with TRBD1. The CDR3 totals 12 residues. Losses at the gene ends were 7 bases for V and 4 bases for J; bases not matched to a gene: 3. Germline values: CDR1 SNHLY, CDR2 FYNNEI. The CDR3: CASINRGETQYF. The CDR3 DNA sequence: TGTGCCAGCATAAACAGGGGAGAGACCCAGTACTTC.

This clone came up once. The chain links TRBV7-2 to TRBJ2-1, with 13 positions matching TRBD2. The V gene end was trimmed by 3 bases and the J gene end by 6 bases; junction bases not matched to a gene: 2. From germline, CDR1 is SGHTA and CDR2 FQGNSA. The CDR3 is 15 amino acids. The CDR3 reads CASSLGLAGSNEQFF. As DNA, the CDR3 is TGTGCCAGCAGCTTGGGACTAGCGGGGTCCAATGAGCAGTTCTTC.

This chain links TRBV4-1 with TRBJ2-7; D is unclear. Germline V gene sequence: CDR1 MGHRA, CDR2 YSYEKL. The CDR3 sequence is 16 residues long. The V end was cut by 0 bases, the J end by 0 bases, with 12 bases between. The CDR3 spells CASSQDPGSGSYEQYF. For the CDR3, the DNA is TGCGCCAGCAGCCAAGATCCCGGGTCTGGCTCCTACGAGCAGTACTTC.

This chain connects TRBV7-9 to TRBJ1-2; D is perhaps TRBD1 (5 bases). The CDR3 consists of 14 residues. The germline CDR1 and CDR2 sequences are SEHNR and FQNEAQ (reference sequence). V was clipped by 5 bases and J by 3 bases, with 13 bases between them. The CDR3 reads CASSLMGTYYGYTF. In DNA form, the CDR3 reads TGTGCCAGCAGCCTTATGGGGACCTACTATGGCTACACCTTC.

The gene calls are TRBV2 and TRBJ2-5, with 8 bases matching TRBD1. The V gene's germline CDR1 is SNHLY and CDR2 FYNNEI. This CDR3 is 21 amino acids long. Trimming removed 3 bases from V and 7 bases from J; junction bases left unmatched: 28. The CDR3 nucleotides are TGTGCCAGCAGTGATGCCTACCCCGGCAGGGGGCAATATGATCGGTTTCTGACCCAGTACTTC. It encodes CASSDAYPGRGQYDRFLTQYF. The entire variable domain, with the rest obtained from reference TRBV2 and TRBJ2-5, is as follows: EPEVTQTPSHQVTQMGQEVILRCVPISNHLYFYWYRQILGQKVEFLVSFYNNEISEKSEIFDDQFSVERPDGSNFTLKIRSTKLEDSAMYFCASSDAYPGRGQYDRFLTQYFGPGTRLLVL.

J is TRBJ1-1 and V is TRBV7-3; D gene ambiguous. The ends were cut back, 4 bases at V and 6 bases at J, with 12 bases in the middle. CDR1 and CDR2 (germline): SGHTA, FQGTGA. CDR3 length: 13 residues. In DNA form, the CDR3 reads TGTGCCAGCAGCTCTCAGACGGGAGCTGAAGCTTTCTTT. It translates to CASSSQTGAEAFF.

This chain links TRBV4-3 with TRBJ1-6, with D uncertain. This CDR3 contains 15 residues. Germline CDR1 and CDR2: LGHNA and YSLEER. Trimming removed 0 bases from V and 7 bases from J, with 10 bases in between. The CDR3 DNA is TGCGCCAGCAGCCAAGACGTGGCGGACAATTCACCCCTCCACTTT. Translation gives CASSQDVADNSPLHF.

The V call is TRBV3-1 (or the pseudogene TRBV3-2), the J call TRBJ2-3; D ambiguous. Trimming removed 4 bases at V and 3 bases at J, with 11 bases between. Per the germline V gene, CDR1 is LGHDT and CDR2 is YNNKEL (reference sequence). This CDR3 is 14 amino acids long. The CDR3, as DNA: TGTGCCAGCAGCCCCACTTCAGCTACAGATACGCAGTATTTT. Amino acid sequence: CASSPTSATDTQYF.

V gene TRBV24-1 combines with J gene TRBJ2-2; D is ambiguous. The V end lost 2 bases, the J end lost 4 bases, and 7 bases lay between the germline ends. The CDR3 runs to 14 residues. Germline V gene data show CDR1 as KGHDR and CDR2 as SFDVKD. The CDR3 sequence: CATSDSRRTGELFF. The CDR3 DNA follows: TGTGCCACCAGTGATTCCAGACGCACCGGGGAGCTGTTTTTT.

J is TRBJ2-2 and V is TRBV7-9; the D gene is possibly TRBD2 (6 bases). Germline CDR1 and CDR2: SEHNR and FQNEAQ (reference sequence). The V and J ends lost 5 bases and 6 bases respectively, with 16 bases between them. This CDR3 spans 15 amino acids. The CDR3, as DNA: TGTGCCAGCAGCCCCTTGCGGGGTAGGCCCGGGGAGCTGTTTTTT. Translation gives CASSPLRGRPGELFF.

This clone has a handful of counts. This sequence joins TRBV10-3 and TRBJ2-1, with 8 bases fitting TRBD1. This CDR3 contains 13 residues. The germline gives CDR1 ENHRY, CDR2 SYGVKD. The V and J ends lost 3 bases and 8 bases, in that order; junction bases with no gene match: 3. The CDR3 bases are TGTGCCATCAGTGAACAGGGGGTTTATGAGCAGTTCTTC. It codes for CAISEQGVYEQFF.

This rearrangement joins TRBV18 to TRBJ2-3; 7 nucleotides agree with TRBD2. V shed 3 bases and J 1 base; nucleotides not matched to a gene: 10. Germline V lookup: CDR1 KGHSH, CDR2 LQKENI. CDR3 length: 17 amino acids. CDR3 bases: TGTGCCAGCTCACCTCGGGCTAGCGGAATTGGCACAGATACGCAGTATTTT. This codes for CASSPRASGIGTDTQYF.

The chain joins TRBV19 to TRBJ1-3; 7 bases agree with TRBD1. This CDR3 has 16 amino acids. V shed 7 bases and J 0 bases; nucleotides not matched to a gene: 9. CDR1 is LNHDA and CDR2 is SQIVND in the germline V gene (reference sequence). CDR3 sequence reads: CASTDAGQLSGNTIYF. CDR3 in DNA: TGTGCCAGTACCGACGCGGGACAGCTCTCTGGAAACACCATATATTTT.

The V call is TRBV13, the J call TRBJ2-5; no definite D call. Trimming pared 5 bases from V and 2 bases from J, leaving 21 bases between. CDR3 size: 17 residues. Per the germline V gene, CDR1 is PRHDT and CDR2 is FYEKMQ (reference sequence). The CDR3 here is CASSRGLRNPPQETQYF. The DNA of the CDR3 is TGTGCCAGCAGCCGCGGCCTTAGGAATCCCCCACAAGAGACCCAGTACTTC.

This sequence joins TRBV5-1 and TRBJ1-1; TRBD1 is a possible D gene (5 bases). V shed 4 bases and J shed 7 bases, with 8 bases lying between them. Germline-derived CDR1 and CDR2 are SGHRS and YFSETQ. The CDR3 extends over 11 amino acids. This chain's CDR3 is CASSDSYEAFF. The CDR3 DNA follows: TGCGCCAGCAGCGACAGCTATGAAGCTTTCTTT.

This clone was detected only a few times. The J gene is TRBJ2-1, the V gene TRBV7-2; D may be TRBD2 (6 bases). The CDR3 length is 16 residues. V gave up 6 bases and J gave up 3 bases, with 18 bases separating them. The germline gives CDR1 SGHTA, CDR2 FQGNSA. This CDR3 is CASSPHGGVGYNEQFF. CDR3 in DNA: TGTGCCAGCAGTCCACACGGGGGAGTAGGCTACAATGAGCAGTTCTTC.

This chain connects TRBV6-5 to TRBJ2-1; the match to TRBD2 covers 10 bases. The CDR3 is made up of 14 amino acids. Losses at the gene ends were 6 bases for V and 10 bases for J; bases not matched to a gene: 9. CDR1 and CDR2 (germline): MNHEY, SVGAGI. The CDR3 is CASSPLAGGLEQFF. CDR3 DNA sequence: TGTGCCAGCAGCCCCTTAGCGGGAGGTCTAGAGCAGTTCTTC.

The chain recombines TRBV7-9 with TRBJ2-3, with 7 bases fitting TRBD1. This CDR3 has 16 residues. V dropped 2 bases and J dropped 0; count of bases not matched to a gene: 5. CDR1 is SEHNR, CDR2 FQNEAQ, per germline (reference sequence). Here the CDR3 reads CASSLWSTGSTDTQYF. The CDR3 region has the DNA TGTGCCAGCAGCTTATGGTCGACAGGGAGCACAGATACGCAGTATTTT.

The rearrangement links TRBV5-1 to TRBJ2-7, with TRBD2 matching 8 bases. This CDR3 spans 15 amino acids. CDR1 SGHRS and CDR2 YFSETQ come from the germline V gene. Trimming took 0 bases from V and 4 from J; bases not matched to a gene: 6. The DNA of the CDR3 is TGCGCCAGCAGCTTGGGGTTGGGACTAGAATACGAGCAGTACTTC. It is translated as CASSLGLGLEYEQYF. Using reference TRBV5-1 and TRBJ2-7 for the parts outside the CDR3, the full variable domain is KAGVTQTPRYLIKTRGQQVTLSCSPISGHRSVSWYQQTPGQGLQFLFEYFSETQRNKGNFPGRFSGRQFSNSRSEMNVSTLELGDSALYLCASSLGLGLEYEQYFGPGTRLTVT.

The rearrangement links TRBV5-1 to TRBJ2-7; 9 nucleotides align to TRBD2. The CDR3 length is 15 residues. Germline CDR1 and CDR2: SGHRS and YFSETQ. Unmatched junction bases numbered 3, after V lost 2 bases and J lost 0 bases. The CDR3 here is CASSFNSGGSYEQYF. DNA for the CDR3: TGCGCCAGCAGCTTTAATAGCGGGGGCTCCTACGAGCAGTACTTC.